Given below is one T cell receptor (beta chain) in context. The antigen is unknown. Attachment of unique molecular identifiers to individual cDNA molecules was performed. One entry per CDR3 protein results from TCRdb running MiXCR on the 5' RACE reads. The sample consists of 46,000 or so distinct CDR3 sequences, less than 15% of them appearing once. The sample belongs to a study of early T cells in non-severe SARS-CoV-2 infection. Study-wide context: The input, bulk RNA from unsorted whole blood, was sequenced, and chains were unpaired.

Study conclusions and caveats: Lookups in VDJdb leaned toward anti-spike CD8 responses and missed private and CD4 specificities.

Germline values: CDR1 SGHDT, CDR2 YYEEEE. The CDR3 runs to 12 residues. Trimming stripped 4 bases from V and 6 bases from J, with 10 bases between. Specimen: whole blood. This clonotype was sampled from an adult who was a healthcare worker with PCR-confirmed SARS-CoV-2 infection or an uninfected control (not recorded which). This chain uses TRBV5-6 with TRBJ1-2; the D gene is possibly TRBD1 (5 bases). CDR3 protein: CASSRGWDGYTF. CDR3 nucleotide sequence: TGTGCCAGCAGCCGGGGCTGGGATGGCTACACCTTC. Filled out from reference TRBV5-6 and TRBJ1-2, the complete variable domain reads DAGVTQSPTHLIKTRGQQVTLRCSPKSGHDTVSWYQQALGQGPQFIFQYYEEEERQRGNFPDRFSGHQFPNYSSELNVNALLLGDSALYLCASSRGWDGYTFGSGTRLTVV.